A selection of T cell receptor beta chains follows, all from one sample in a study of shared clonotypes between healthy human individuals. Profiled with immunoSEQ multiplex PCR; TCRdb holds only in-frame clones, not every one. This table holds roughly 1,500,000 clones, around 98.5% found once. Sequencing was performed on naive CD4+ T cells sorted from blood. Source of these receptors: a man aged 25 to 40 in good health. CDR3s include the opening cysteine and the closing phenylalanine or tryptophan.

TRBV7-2 CASSLRRGSEQYF
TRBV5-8 CASSLGQRSTGELFF
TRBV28 CASSHSLGWRGEQFF
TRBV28 CASSLPGTEAFF
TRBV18 CASSERGYEQFF
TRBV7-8 CASSLVEISYEQYF
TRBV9 CASSVGSDSGNTIYF
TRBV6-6 CASSYGGRVSYNEQFF
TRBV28 CASSLLGGDEKLFF
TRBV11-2 CASSPTVLAGVYNEQFF
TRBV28 CASGDSPPNTEAFF
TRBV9 CASSVMGVSGELFF
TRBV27 CASSRPDQYEQYF
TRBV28 CASAGPWGEVAYEQYF
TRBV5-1 CASSPMTGDQPQHF
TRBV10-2 CASRDQDLYEQYF
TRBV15 CATSREISLAGVGEQYF
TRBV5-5 CASNGGGTVTDTQYF
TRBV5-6 CASSSGTARGRPQHF
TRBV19 CASSTIATGEAFF
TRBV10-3 CAISIGIVGSGANVLTF
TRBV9 CASSSGQNYGYTF
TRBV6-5 CASSWGGSGYTF
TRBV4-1 CASSQAWDRGREQYF
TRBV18 CASSGQANTEAFF
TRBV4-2 CASSQPGESNEQFF
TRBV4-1 CASSHTPSGSKHEQFF
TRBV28 CASRTGENTGELFF
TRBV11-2 CASSLGGRNYYEQYF
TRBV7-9 CASSFGDYSNQPQHF
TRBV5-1 CASSFGGIQETQYF
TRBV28 CASSFQGGRTDTQYF